This TCR beta chain was recorded in a study of shared clonotypes between healthy human individuals. Splitting of each subset's genomic DNA was done evenly across several immunoSEQ plates. Among the unsorted PBMC samples, replicate PCRs used about 310 ng DNA, 31,000 or so T cell genomes. Profiled with immunoSEQ multiplex PCR; TCRdb holds only in-frame clones, not every one. This table holds fewer than 650,000 clones, about three quarters found once. The donors were adults (healthy and HIV-negative) with no recent acute infections or vaccinations. The unsorted samples took roughly 100 million PBMCs to get genomic DNA. This CDR3 spans 12 amino acids. CDR1 is SGHVS, CDR2 FNYEAQ, per germline. Losses at the gene ends were 8 bases for V and 3 bases for J; bases not matched to a gene: 4.

The sequenced material came from PBMCs. The TCR sequence derives from a woman aged 40-49 years in good health. Some clones in this sample may be carry-over from other donors' samples. The genes are TRBV7-6 and TRBJ2-7; 7 positions match TRBD2. The CDR3 loop reads CASGGDGYEQYF. The DNA of the CDR3 is TGTGCCAGCGGGGGGGACGGCTACGAGCAGTACTTC.